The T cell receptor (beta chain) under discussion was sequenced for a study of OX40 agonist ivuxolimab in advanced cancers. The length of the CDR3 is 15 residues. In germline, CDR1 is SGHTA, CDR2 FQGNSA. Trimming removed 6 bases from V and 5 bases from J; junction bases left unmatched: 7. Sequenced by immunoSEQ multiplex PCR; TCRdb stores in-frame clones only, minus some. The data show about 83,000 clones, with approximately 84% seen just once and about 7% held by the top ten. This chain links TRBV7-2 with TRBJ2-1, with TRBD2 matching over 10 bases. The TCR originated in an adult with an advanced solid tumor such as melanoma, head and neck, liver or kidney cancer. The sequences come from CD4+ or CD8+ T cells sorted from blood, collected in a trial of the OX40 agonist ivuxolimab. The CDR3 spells CASRLAGSGNNEQFF. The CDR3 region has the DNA TGTGCCAGCAGACTAGCGGGATCCGGAAACAATGAGCAGTTCTTC.